The source of this TCR beta chain is a study of T cell repertoires in cytomegalovirus infection. At the level of the study: Public TCR beta signatures indicated both CMV infection and matching HLA type.

TCRdb ran MiXCR on the reads and lists one entry per CDR3 protein. The top ten clones hold 8.5% to 10% of a sample with some 300,000 distinct CDR3 sequences, roughly 13% of them seen once. V lost 1 base, J lost 2 bases, and 11 bases stayed unmatched. Germline V gene data show CDR1 as SGHVS and CDR2 as FQNEAQ. The CDR3 runs to 18 residues. V is TRBV7-8 and J is TRBJ2-7; 10 nucleotides align to TRBD1. The sequenced sample consisted of PBMCs. This receptor was taken from a human donor in good health (CMV status not recorded). Some clones in this sample may be carry-over from other donors' samples. CDR3 DNA: TGTGCCAGCAGCTTAGAAGTTTCTGGGACAGGGGTGGCCTACGAGCAGTACTTC. Protein: CASSLEVSGTGVAYEQYF.